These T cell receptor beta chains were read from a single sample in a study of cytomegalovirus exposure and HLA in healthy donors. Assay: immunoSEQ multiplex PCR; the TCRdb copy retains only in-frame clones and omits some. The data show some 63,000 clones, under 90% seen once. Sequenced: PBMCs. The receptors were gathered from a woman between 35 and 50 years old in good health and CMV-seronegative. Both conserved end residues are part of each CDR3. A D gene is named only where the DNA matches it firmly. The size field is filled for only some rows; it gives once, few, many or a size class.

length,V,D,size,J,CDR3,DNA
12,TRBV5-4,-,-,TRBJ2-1,CASSFQAGEQFF,TGTGCCAGCAGCTTTCAGGCGGGTGAGCAGTTCTTC
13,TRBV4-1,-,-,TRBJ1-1,CASSQQWNTEAFF,TGCGCCAGCAGCCAACAGTGGAACACTGAAGCTTTCTTT
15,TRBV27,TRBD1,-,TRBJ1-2,CASSNPGTGLYGYTF,TGTGCCAGCAGTAATCCCGGGACAGGACTCTATGGCTACACCTTC
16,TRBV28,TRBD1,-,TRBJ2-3,CASSFQGDGGTDTQYF,TGTGCCAGCAGTTTCCAGGGGGACGGCGGCACAGATACGCAGTATTTT
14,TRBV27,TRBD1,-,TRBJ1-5,CASSFQGAKQPQHF,TGTGCCAGCAGTTTTCAGGGGGCGAAGCAGCCCCAGCATTTT
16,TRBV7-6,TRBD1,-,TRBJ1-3,CASSFWTGSSGNTIYF,TGTGCCAGCAGCTTTTGGACAGGGAGCTCTGGAAACACCATATATTTT
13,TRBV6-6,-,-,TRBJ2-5,CASSYPHQETQYF,TGTGCCAGCAGTTACCCACATCAAGAGACCCAGTACTTC
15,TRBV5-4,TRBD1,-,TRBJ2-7,CASSSHGTARYEQYF,TGTGCCAGCAGCTCCCACGGGACAGCACGCTACGAGCAGTACTTC
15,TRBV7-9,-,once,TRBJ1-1,CASSERQPMNTEAFF,TGTGCCAGCAGCGAAAGACAGCCCATGAACACTGAAGCTTTCTTT
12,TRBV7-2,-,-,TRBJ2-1,CASSSYLNEQFF,TGTGCCAGCAGCTCCTACCTTAATGAGCAGTTCTTC
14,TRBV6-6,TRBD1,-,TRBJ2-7,CASSYPDRRYEQYF,TGTGCCAGCAGTTACCCGGACAGGAGATACGAGCAGTACTTC
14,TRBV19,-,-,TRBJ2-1,CASSNVGSPPGKFF,TGTGCCAGTAGTAACGTAGGTTCACCCCCCGGGAAGTTCTTC
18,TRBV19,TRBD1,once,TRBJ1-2,CASSFTTGGARSNYGYTF,TGTGCCAGTAGTTTCACGACAGGGGGAGCTCGATCTAACTATGGCTACACCTTC
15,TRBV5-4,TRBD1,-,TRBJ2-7,CASSLNRGPTYEQYF,TGTGCCAGCAGCTTGAACAGGGGGCCGACCTACGAGCAGTACTTC
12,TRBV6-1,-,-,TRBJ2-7,CATLVNTYEQYF,TGTGCCACCCTTGTAAACACCTACGAGCAGTACTTC
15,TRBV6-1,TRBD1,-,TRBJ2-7,CASSDPGTATYEQYF,TGTGCCAGCAGTGACCCCGGGACAGCAACCTACGAGCAGTACTTC
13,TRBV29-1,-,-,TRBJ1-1,CSVRGTLNTEAFF,TGCAGCGTCAGGGGAACCCTGAACACTGAAGCTTTCTTT
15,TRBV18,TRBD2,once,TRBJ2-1,CASSGTSGMYSEQFF,TGTGCCAGCTCAGGGACTAGCGGGATGTACAGTGAGCAGTTCTTC
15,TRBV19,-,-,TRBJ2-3,CASSIGLAGTDTQYF,TGTGCCAGTAGTATTGGACTGGCTGGCACAGATACGCAGTATTTT
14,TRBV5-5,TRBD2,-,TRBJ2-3,CASSQTSGTDTQYF,TGTGCCAGCAGCCAAACTAGCGGCACAGATACGCAGTATTTT
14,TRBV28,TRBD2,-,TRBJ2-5,CASSFSGRAETQYF,TGTGCCAGCAGTTTTAGCGGGAGGGCAGAGACCCAGTACTTC
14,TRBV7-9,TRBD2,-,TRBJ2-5,CASSLEGLAGTQYF,TGTGCCAGCAGCTTGGAGGGACTAGCGGGAACCCAGTACTTC
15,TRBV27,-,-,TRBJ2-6,CASSAGASGANVLTF,TGTGCCAGCAGTGCAGGGGCCTCTGGGGCCAACGTCCTGACTTTC
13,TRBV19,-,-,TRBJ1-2,CASSRGIYYGYTF,TGTGCCAGCTCTAGGGGGATCTACTATGGCTACACCTTC
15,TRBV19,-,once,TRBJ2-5,CASSITGTPQETQYF,TGTGCCAGTAGTATTACAGGAACTCCTCAAGAGACCCAGTACTTC
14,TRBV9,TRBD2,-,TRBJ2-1,CASSVDSGNNEQFF,TGTGCCAGCAGCGTCGATAGCGGGAATAATGAGCAGTTCTTC
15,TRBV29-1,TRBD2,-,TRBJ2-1,CSVGGWEGLLNEQFF,TGCAGCGTTGGTGGCTGGGAGGGGCTGCTCAATGAGCAGTTCTTC
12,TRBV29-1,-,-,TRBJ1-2,CSVESGFEGYTF,TGCAGCGTTGAGTCAGGATTTGAAGGCTACACCTTC
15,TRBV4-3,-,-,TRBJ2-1,CASSQELSSYNEQFF,TGCGCCAGCAGCCAAGAGCTAAGCTCCTACAATGAGCAGTTCTTC
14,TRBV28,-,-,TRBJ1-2,CASSYPQLSYGYTF,TGTGCCAGCAGTTACCCACAACTAAGCTATGGCTACACCTTC
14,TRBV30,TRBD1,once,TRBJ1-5,CAWSGGQTGQPQHF,TGTGCCTGGAGTGGGGGACAGACGGGACAGCCCCAGCATTTT
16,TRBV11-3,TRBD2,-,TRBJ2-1,CASSPGLAGGGDEQFF,TGTGCCAGCAGCCCGGGACTAGCGGGAGGGGGGGATGAGCAGTTCTTC
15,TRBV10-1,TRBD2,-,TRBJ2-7,CASSDGRALDYEQYF,TGCGCCAGCAGTGATGGGAGGGCCCTAGACTACGAGCAGTACTTC
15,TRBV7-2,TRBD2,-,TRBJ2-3,CASSLVPLTSGSEYF,TGTGCCAGCAGCTTAGTTCCCCTGACTAGCGGGAGTGAGTATTTT
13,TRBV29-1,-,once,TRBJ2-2,CSGGTDKTGELFF,TGCAGCGGCGGGACAGATAAAACCGGGGAGCTGTTTTTT
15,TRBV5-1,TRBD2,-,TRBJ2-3,CASRTLAGNTDTQYF,TGCGCCAGCCGAACCTTAGCGGGGAACACAGATACGCAGTATTTT
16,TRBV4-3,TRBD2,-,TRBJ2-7,CASSQTASGTTYEQYF,TGCGCCAGCAGCCAAACCGCTAGCGGGACAACCTACGAGCAGTACTTC
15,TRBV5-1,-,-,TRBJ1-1,CASSLAGTGGTEAFF,TGCGCCAGCAGCTTGGCTGGCACAGGAGGGACTGAAGCTTTCTTT
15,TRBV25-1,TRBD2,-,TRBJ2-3,CASSESAGGTDTQYF,TGTGCCAGCAGTGAATCGGCGGGAGGCACAGATACGCAGTATTTT
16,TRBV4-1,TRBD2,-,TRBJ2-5,CASSQERYGRAVEQYF,TGCGCCAGCAGCCAAGAACGATACGGGAGGGCCGTAGAGCAGTACTTC
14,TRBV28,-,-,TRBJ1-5,CASSSDGGNQPQHF,TGTGCCAGCAGCTCGGACGGGGGTAATCAGCCCCAGCATTTT
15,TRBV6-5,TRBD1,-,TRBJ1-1,CASSRDRGPNTEAFF,TGTGCCAGCAGCAGGGACAGGGGGCCTAACACTGAAGCTTTCTTT
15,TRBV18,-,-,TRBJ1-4,CASSLGGQQNEKLFF,TGTGCCAGCTCACTAGGAGGACAGCAGAATGAAAAACTGTTTTTT
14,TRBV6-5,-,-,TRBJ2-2,CASSQTPSTGELFF,TGTGCCAGCAGTCAGACACCCTCCACCGGGGAGCTGTTTTTT
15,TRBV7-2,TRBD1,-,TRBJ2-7,CASSLGTGTPYEQYF,TGTGCCAGCAGCCTCGGGACAGGGACCCCCTACGAGCAGTACTTC
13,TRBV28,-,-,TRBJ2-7,CASSGGGNDEQYF,TGTGCCAGCAGTGGGGGGGGCAACGACGAGCAGTACTTC
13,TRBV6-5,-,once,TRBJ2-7,CASSPAGLGEQYF,TGTGCCAGCAGCCCCGCGGGGCTCGGCGAGCAGTACTTC
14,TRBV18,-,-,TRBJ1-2,CASSSDRNQGGYTF,TGTGCCAGCTCATCCGACAGGAACCAGGGTGGCTACACCTTC
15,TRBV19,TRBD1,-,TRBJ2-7,CASSIRGQGSYEQYF,TGTGCCAGTAGTATTCGAGGACAGGGCTCCTACGAGCAGTACTTC
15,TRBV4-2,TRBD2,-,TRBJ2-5,CASSTPGLVQETQYF,TGTGCCAGCAGCACACCGGGACTAGTCCAAGAGACCCAGTACTTC
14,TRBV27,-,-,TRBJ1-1,CASSLTPMNTEAFF,TGTGCCAGCAGTTTGACACCTATGAACACTGAAGCTTTCTTT
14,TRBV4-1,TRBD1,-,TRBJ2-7,CASSPGTGYYEQYF,TGCGCCAGCAGCCCCGGGACAGGTTACTACGAGCAGTACTTC
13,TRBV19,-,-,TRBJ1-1,CASSIGAYTEAFF,TGTGCCAGTAGTATAGGAGCCTACACTGAAGCTTTCTTT
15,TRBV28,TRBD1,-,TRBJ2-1,CASRTGNRGYNEQFF,TGTGCCAGCAGGACAGGGAATAGGGGCTACAATGAGCAGTTCTTC
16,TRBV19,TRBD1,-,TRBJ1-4,CASSSSGTALNEKLFF,TGTGCCAGTAGTTCGTCCGGGACAGCACTTAATGAAAAACTGTTTTTT
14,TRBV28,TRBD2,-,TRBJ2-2,CASTPTSGAGELFF,TGTGCCAGCACCCCGACTAGCGGAGCCGGGGAGCTGTTTTTT
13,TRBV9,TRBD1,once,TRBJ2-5,CASRPTGGETQYF,TGTGCCAGCAGACCGACAGGGGGTGAGACCCAGTACTTC